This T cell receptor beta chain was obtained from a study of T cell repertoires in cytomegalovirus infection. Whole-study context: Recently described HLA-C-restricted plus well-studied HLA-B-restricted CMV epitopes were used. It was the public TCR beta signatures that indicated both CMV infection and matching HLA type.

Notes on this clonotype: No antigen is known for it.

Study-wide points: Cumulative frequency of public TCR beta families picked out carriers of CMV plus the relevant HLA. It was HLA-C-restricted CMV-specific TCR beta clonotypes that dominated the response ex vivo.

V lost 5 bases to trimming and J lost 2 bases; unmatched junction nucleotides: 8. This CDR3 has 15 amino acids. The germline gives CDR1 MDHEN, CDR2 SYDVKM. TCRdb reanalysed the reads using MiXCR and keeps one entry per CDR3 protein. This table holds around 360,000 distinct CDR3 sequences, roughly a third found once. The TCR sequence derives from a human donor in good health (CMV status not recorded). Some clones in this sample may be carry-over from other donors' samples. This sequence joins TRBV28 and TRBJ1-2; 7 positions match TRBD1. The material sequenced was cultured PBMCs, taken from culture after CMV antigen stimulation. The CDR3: CASSRHRQGNYGYTF. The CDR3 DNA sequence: TGTGCCAGCAGTCGTCACCGACAGGGAAACTATGGCTACACCTTC.